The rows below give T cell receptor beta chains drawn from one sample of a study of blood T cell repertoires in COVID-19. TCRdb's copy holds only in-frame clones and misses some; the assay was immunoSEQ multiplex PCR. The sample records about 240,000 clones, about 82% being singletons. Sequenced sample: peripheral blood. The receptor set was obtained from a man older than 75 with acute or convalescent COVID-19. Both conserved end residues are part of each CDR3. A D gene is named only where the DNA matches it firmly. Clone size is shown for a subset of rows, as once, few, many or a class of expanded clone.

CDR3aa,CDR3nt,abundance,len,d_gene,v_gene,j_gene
CASSYAQDGYTF,TGTGCCAGCAGTTACGCACAGGACGGCTACACCTTC,.,12,.,TRBV6-6,TRBJ1-2
CASSVTGTVNEKLFF,TGCGCCAGCAGCGTGACCGGGACAGTGAATGAAAAACTGTTTTTT,.,15,TRBD1,TRBV5-1,TRBJ1-4
CASSLAARGVDGYTF,TGTGCCAGCAGCTTAGCCGCCAGGGGGGTGGACGGCTACACCTTC,.,15,TRBD1,TRBV7-9,TRBJ1-2
CASSQDPQDVYGYTF,TGTGCCAGCAGCCAAGACCCCCAGGATGTCTATGGCTACACCTTC,.,15,.,TRBV7-2,TRBJ1-2
CASSIRTGGQKQPQHF,TGTGCCAGTAGTATTCGGACAGGGGGCCAGAAACAGCCCCAGCATTTT,.,16,TRBD1,TRBV19,TRBJ1-5
CSVTPVGAGGSYEQYF,TGCAGCGTGACCCCTGTGGGAGCGGGGGGTTCCTACGAGCAGTACTTC,.,16,TRBD2,TRBV29-1,TRBJ2-7
CASFEDRAYNEQFF,TGTGCCAGCTTTGAGGACAGGGCCTACAATGAGCAGTTCTTC,once,14,TRBD1,TRBV28,TRBJ2-1
CASSPDRAGGYTF,TGTGCCAGCTCCCCTGACAGGGCTGGTGGCTACACCTTC,.,13,TRBD1,TRBV18,TRBJ1-2
CASSLGYRINTGELFF,TGTGCCAGCAGCTTAGGGTACAGAATCAACACCGGGGAGCTGTTTTTT,.,16,.,TRBV7-2,TRBJ2-2
CASSLEAGGAGEKLFF,TGTGCCAGCAGTTTGGAAGCGGGGGGCGCGGGTGAAAAACTGTTTTTT,once,16,.,TRBV5-8,TRBJ1-4
CASSLRGLDEKLFF,TGTGCCAGCAGCTTAAGGGGGCTGGATGAAAAACTGTTTTTT,.,14,TRBD1,TRBV7-2,TRBJ1-4